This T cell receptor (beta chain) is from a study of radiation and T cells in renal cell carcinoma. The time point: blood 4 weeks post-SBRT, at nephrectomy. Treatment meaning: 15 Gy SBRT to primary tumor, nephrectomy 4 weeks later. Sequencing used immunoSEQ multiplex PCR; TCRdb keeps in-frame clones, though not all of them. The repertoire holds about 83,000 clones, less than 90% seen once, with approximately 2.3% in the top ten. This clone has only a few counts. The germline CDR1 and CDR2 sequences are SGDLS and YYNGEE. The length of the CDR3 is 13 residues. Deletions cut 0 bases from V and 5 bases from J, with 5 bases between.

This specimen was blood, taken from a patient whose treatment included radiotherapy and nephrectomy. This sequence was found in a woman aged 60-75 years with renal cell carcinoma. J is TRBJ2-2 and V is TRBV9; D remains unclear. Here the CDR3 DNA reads TGTGCCAGCAGCGTAGAAGGGACCGGGGAGCTGTTTTTT. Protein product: CASSVEGTGELFF.